At least ten counts were recorded for the clone carrying this T cell receptor beta chain. Sequencing used immunoSEQ multiplex PCR; TCRdb keeps in-frame clones, though not all of them. This sample carries roughly 300,000 clones, 92% of them seen once, and the ten largest clones take 15% to 20%. Participants' reported clinical history set cohort assignment. The sample comes from a study of blood T cell repertoires in COVID-19. About the research overall: Sources were T cells, B-cell-depleted T cells, or PBMCs; the material itself was cDNA or gDNA.

The CDR3 totals 17 residues. Germline V lookup: CDR1 SGHTA, CDR2 FQGTGA. With 4 bases clipped from V and 0 bases from J, the junction kept 8 bases outside the gene matches. The chain combines TRBV7-3 with TRBJ1-1; the match to TRBD1 covers 10 bases. This receptor was identified in a woman between 25 and 40 years old who had recovered from COVID-19. Sequenced: PBMCs or T cells enriched from blood (not recorded which). The CDR3 spells CASSSTGQGTLNTEAFF. DNA of the CDR3: TGTGCCAGCAGCTCTACGGGACAGGGGACCCTGAACACTGAAGCTTTCTTT. Looking up the rest from reference TRBV7-3 and TRBJ1-1 gives the full variable domain: GAGVSQTPSNKVTEKGKYVELRCDPISGHTALYWYRQSLGQGPEFLIYFQGTGAADDSGLPNDRFFAVRPEGSVSTLKIQRTERGDSAVYLCASSSTGQGTLNTEAFFGQGTRLTVV.